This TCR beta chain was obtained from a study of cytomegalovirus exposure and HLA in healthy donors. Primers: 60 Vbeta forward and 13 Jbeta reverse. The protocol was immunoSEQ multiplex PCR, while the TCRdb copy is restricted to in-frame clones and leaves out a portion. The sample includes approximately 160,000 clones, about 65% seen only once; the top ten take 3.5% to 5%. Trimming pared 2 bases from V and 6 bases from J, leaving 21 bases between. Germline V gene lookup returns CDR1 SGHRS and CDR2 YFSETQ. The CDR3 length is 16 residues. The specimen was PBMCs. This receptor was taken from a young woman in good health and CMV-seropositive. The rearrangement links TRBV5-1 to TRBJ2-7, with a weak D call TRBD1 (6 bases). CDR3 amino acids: CASSFLSQGQWGEQYF. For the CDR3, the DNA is TGCGCCAGCAGCTTCCTCTCCCAGGGGCAATGGGGCGAGCAGTACTTC. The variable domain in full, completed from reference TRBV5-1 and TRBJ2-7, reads KAGVTQTPRYLIKTRGQQVTLSCSPISGHRSVSWYQQTPGQGLQFLFEYFSETQRNKGNFPGRFSGRQFSNSRSEMNVSTLELGDSALYLCASSFLSQGQWGEQYFGPGTRLTVT.